The TCR beta chain described here comes from a study of glioma-infiltrating T cells after dendritic cell vaccination. Sequenced by immunoSEQ multiplex PCR; TCRdb stores in-frame clones only, minus some. In the table there are 90,000 to 110,000 clones, around 91% of which are singletons. The sample's time point: after dendritic cell vaccination, including at tumor progression/relapse. This specimen consisted of blood, obtained after dendritic cell vaccination. The receptor was isolated from a human donor with glioblastoma.

CDR3 protein: CSVVSSGANVLTF. DNA of the CDR3: TGCAGCGTTGTTAGCTCTGGGGCCAACGTCCTGACTTTC. The chain couples TRBV29-1 to TRBJ2-6, with D uncertain. From germline, CDR1 is SQVTM and CDR2 ANQGSEA. Between the trimmed V and J ends, which lost 4 bases and 0 bases, there was a span of 4 bases. The CDR3 covers 13 residues.